Listed here is a single T cell receptor (beta chain). This specimen comes from a study of blood T cell repertoires in COVID-19. Study information: Acute-phase and convalescent COVID-19 samples originated in the United States, Italy and Spain.

The repertoire was sequenced with immunoSEQ multiplex PCR; TCRdb's copy has only in-frame clones and lacks some. This table has fewer than 350,000 clones, over 75% appearing once. Trimming took off 1 base at V and 5 bases at J, with 15 bases between the two ends. Germline V gene sequence: CDR1 SNHLY, CDR2 FYNNEI. This CDR3 comprises 16 residues. Sequenced material: peripheral blood. The TCR was taken from a human donor in a cohort sampled during active COVID-19. V usage is TRBV2 and J usage is TRBJ1-5; D perhaps matches TRBD1 (6 bases). In nucleotides, the CDR3 is TGTGCCAGCAGTGAAGTCGGGGGGCTGGGGGATCAGCCCCAGCATTTT. The encoded protein is CASSEVGGLGDQPQHF. Combining the CDR3 with reference TRBV2 and TRBJ1-5 gives the whole variable domain EPEVTQTPSHQVTQMGQEVILRCVPISNHLYFYWYRQILGQKVEFLVSFYNNEISEKSEIFDDQFSVERPDGSNFTLKIRSTKLEDSAMYFCASSEVGGLGDQPQHFGDGTRLSIL.